One and the same sample provided the 21 T cell receptor beta chains below, sequenced in a study of technical replicates of blood from a handful of donors. Assay: immunoSEQ multiplex PCR; the TCRdb copy retains only in-frame clones and omits some. The data hold about 83,000 clones, with over 85% observed a single time. Sequenced material: T cells isolated from PBMCs. These receptors all come from a human donor in good health.

This clone was observed once. The rearrangement joins TRBV19 to TRBJ2-7; 12 bases map to TRBD2. Germline CDR1 is LNHDA and CDR2 is SQIVND (reference sequence). J lost 3 bases, V lost 1 base, and 7 bases had no gene match. This CDR3 spans 17 amino acids. The CDR3 loop reads CASSIVKRLAGVYEQYF. The CDR3 DNA follows: TGTGCCAGTAGTATAGTAAAAAGACTAGCGGGGGTCTACGAGCAGTACTTC.

This rearrangement joins TRBV6-5 to TRBJ2-7; D might be TRBD1 (7 bases). The V end lost 10 bases, the J end lost 5 bases, and 21 bases lay between the germline ends. CDR1 MNHEY and CDR2 SVGAGI come from the germline V gene. The length of the CDR3 is 14 residues. CDR3 DNA sequence: TGTGCCACTACACCTCAGGGGGGTCTCAACGAGCAGTACTTC. Amino acid sequence: CATTPQGGLNEQYF.

The V call is TRBV7-2, the J call TRBJ1-5, with D unclear. Germline V CDR1 and CDR2: SGHTA, FQGNSA. V was shortened by 3 bases and J by 4 bases, with 13 bases between the two germline ends. This CDR3 spans 15 amino acids. The CDR3 loop is CASSLSGQTNQPQHF. CDR3 nucleotide sequence: TGTGCCAGCAGCTTGAGTGGGCAGACGAATCAGCCCCAGCATTTT.

The chain joins TRBV19 to TRBJ2-1; TRBD1 might be the D (5 bases). V lost 9 bases, J lost 5 bases, and 14 bases lay in between. CDR1 is LNHDA and CDR2 is SQIVND in the germline V gene (reference sequence). The CDR3 loop spans 13 amino acids. This CDR3 reads CASSWGPNNEQFF. The CDR3 region has the DNA TGTGCCAGCTCTTGGGGCCCAAACAATGAGCAGTTCTTC.

V and J are TRBV2 and TRBJ2-7, with 9 bases identical to TRBD1. Germline lookup yields CDR1 SNHLY and CDR2 FYNNEI. The V gene end was trimmed by 7 bases and the J gene end by 1 base; junction bases not matched to a gene: 5. The CDR3 consists of 14 residues. For the CDR3, the DNA is TGTGCCAGCACGAAACAGGGGGCATCCTACGAGCAGTACTTC. Translating gives CASTKQGASYEQYF.

The V call is TRBV12-1, the J call TRBJ1-2. TRBV12-1 has pseudogene status. The CDR3 sequence is 15 residues long. The CDR3 sequence is CASSSTRRVSCGYTF. The CDR3 nucleotides read TGTGCCAGCAGCTCCACCCGGCGGGTATCTTGTGGCTACACCTTC.

V gene TRBV7-2 combines with J gene TRBJ1-5, with D possibly TRBD1 on 5 matching bases. The CDR3 is 18 residues long. The V and J ends lost 2 bases and 0 bases respectively, with 17 bases between them. CDR1 and CDR2 (germline): SGHTA, FQGNSA. CDR3 nucleotide sequence: TGTGCCAGCAGCTTAATGGGGAGGGGCACGTATAGCAATCAGCCCCAGCATTTT. Amino acids: CASSLMGRGTYSNQPQHF.

This chain uses TRBV11-2 with TRBJ2-1, with D maybe TRBD1 (5 bases). Germline loops: CDR1 SGHAT, CDR2 FQNNGV. The V end was cut by 0 bases, the J end by 10 bases, with 10 bases between. The CDR3 is made up of 13 amino acids. The CDR3, as DNA: TGTGCCAGCAGCTTAGATCTAAGGACAGAGCAGTTCTTC. Its translation: CASSLDLRTEQFF.

J is TRBJ1-1 and V is TRBV9, with 9 bases identical to TRBD1. The CDR3 totals 16 residues. CDR1 is SGDLS and CDR2 is YYNGEE in the germline V gene. With 0 bases clipped from V and 4 bases from J, the junction kept 7 bases outside the gene matches. The CDR3 sequence: CASSVVGTTGGTEAFF. CDR3 bases: TGTGCCAGCAGCGTAGTCGGAACGACAGGGGGCACTGAAGCTTTCTTT.

This chain joins TRBV4-1 and TRBJ2-5; 10 bases map to TRBD2. Germline CDR1 MGHRA, CDR2 YSYEKL. V trimming: 1 base; J trimming: 1 base; junction bases outside the gene matches: 3. This CDR3 has 16 residues. DNA for the CDR3: TGCGCCAGCAGCCAAGGATTAGCGGGGGGCCAAGAGACCCAGTACTTC. As protein: CASSQGLAGGQETQYF.

V is TRBV11-1 and J is TRBJ1-2, with TRBD1 matching over 7 bases. Germline V CDR1 and CDR2: SGHAT, FQDESV (reference sequence). The CDR3 length is 15 residues. J lost 6 bases, V lost 1 base, and 8 bases had no gene match. CDR3 sequence reads: CASSLGGTDPHGYTF. CDR3 DNA sequence: TGTGCCAGCAGCTTAGGGGGGACAGACCCTCATGGCTACACCTTC.

The rearrangement uses TRBV5-1 and TRBJ2-1, with TRBD2 matching over 10 bases. CDR1 and CDR2 from the germline V gene are SGHRS and YFSETQ. The CDR3 extends over 14 amino acids. J gave up 9 bases and V 5 bases, and 8 bases lay outside the gene matches. The chain's CDR3 is CASSSGRSGSEQFF. The CDR3 nucleotides are TGCGCCAGCAGTAGCGGGAGGAGCGGGAGTGAGCAGTTCTTC.

The CDR3, as DNA: TGTGCCAGCAGTGCAATACCGGGACAGGGAGGAGATACGCAGTATTTT. Amino acid sequence: CASSAIPGQGGDTQYF. V is TRBV27 and J is TRBJ2-3; 9 positions match TRBD1. V was clipped by 5 bases and J by 5 bases; unmatched bases: 11. The CDR3 has 16 residues. CDR1 is MNHEY, CDR2 SMNVEV, per germline (reference sequence).

The chain employs TRBV10-1 and TRBJ2-3; D might be TRBD2 (5 bases). Germline V gene sequence: CDR1 WNHNN, CDR2 SYGVQD (reference sequence). The V and J ends lost 8 bases and 6 bases respectively, with 15 bases between them. This CDR3 comprises 13 residues. The CDR3 sequence is CASLALLWDTQYF. The CDR3 coding sequence is TGCGCCAGCCTAGCACTCTTGTGGGATACGCAGTATTTT.

A single count supports this clone. This sequence joins TRBV10-1 and TRBJ2-1; 12 bases fit TRBD2. CDR3 length: 16 residues. V dropped 0 bases and J dropped 10; count of bases not matched to a gene: 7. Germline lookup yields CDR1 WNHNN and CDR2 SYGVQD (reference sequence). The CDR3 nucleotides are TGCGCCAGCAGTGAGTCGCTAGCGGGAGGGATAGGAGAGCAGTTCTTC. It codes for CASSESLAGGIGEQFF.

The rearrangement joins TRBV10-2 to TRBJ2-1; D might be TRBD2 (6 bases). From germline, CDR1 is WSHSY and CDR2 SAAADI. The CDR3 extends over 16 amino acids. The ends were cut back, 3 bases at V and 7 bases at J, with 19 bases in the middle. The CDR3 sequence is CASSDRGGLPRNEQFF. DNA of the CDR3: TGCGCCAGCAGTGACCGTGGGGGGTTACCCCGGAATGAGCAGTTCTTC.

The genes are TRBV6-1 and TRBJ1-5; D unresolved. The CDR3 is 15 amino acids. Deletions cut 3 bases from V and 0 bases from J, with 9 bases between. The germline gives CDR1 MNHNS, CDR2 SASEGT. The DNA for the CDR3 is TGTGCCAGCAGTGAGCGTGGACTTAGCAATCAGCCCCAGCATTTT. It translates to CASSERGLSNQPQHF.

This clone was recorded once. This chain uses TRBV10-1 with TRBJ2-7; D might be TRBD2 (6 bases). V lost 5 bases, J lost 6 bases, and 17 bases lay in between. Per the germline V gene, CDR1 is WNHNN and CDR2 is SYGVQD (reference sequence). The length of the CDR3 is 14 residues. The chain's CDR3 is CASSTPTSICEQYF. DNA of the CDR3: TGCGCCAGCAGTACTCCGACTAGTATCTGCGAGCAGTACTTC.

The rearrangement joins TRBV6-4 to TRBJ2-3; 9 nucleotides align to TRBD2. The trim removed 3 bases at V and 1 base at J, leaving 2 bases unmatched. Germline CDR1 and CDR2: MRHNA and SNTAGT. The CDR3 is 15 amino acids. The CDR3 DNA reads TGTGCCAGCAGTGAAGTAGCGGGGGGCACAGATACGCAGTATTTT. It translates to CASSEVAGGTDTQYF.

The CDR3 DNA reads as TGCGCCTCTTCCAGGGGACCCCTGACTGATACGCAGTATTTT. Its translation: CASSRGPLTDTQYF. V usage is TRBV10-1 and J usage is TRBJ2-3, with D perhaps matching TRBD1 (6 bases). The germline gives CDR1 WNHNN, CDR2 SYGVQD (reference sequence). The CDR3 totals 14 residues. V lost 11 bases and J lost 6, with 21 bases in between.

The gene calls are TRBV11-3 and TRBJ1-4, with D perhaps matching TRBD1 (5 bases). Trimming left V 4 bases short and J 5 bases short, with 14 bases between. Germline CDR1 reads SGHNT; CDR2 reads YENEEA. CDR3 length: 15 residues. The CDR3 is CASSSRQKKNEKLFF. CDR3 sequence (DNA): TGTGCCAGCAGCTCACGACAGAAGAAGAATGAAAAACTGTTTTTT.